This T cell receptor beta chain was identified in a study of response to subunit inactivated influenza vaccine. Remarks on this clonotype: Its antigen is currently unknown. A junction boundary mismatches the germline segment, possibly from a read error.

TCRdb processed the RT-PCR reads anew with MiXCR; each CDR3 protein has one entry. This table has a few hundred thousand distinct CDR3 sequences, about 10% appearing once. Study conclusions and caveats: Authors proposed each seasonal influenza vaccination draws in few new T cells.

This sample also appeared in a second study, on T cells expressing NK-cell markers. In that study: UMI-tagged 5'RACE template switching yielded the TCR beta cDNA. It was sorted CD3+CD56-NKG2C+, CD3+CD56+NKG2C- and CD3+CD56+NKG2C+ T cells that provided the TCR beta repertoires.

The source is a man in his fifties who received an inactivated influenza vaccine. The source was PBMCs from blood, collected on the day of vaccination.

CDR3 DNA sequence: TGTGCCATCAGTGAGGAACGAGGGAACCCTGAAGCTTTCTTT. Translating gives CAISEERGNPEAFF. The V call is TRBV10-3, the J call TRBJ1-1, with D uncertain. The CDR3 extends over 14 amino acids. Germline CDR1 is ENHRY and CDR2 is SYGVKD.